The clone carrying this TCR beta chain was found a few times. What it recognizes is unknown. These data are taken from a study of beta chain features in type 1 diabetes. Study context: Age and gender were similar between patients and healthy donors, as were cell yields. Study results and limitations: It was possible that PCR favored shorter templates, equally so in patients and controls. Patients with Type 1 diabetes showed moderately but significantly shorter TCRB CDR3s in all four CD4+ subsets. No resolution was reached here on whether HLA type influences TCRB rearrangement.

Reverse transcription of all isolated RNA meant that expressed TCRB transcripts were sequenced. Sequenced by immunoSEQ multiplex PCR; TCRdb stores in-frame clones only, minus some. This sample yields 300,000 to 350,000 clones, of which roughly a tenth are seen a single time; less than 1.2% belongs to the top ten. The CDR3 totals 15 residues. V lost 2 bases, J lost 7 bases, and 8 bases stayed unmatched. The V gene's germline CDR1 is MNHEY and CDR2 SMNVEV (reference sequence). The chain has TRBV27 and TRBJ1-2; 9 bases fit TRBD1. The clonotype was recovered from a man aged 25-45 years with type 1 diabetes. The material sequenced was central memory CD4+ T cells from blood. CDR3: CASSLLYGQGFGYTF. CDR3 nucleotides: TGTGCCAGCAGTTTACTCTACGGACAGGGGTTTGGCTACACCTTC.